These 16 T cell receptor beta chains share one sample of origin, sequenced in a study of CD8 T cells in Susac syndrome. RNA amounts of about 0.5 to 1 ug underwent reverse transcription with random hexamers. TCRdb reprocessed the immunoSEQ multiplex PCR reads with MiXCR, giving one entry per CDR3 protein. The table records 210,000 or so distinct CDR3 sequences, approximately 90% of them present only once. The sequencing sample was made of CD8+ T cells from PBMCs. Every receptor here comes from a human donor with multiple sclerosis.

Written as DNA, the CDR3 is TGCGCCAGCAGCTTGGTAGACAGGGCCCACTACGAGCAGTACTTC. It translates to CASSLVDRAHYEQYF. The V and J genes are TRBV5-1 and TRBJ2-7, with 7 bases that match TRBD1. CDR3 length: 15 residues. Germline CDR1 SGHRS, CDR2 YFSETQ. V shed 0 bases and J 3 bases; nucleotides not matched to a gene: 6. The full variable domain, its missing parts supplied by reference TRBV5-1 and TRBJ2-7, is KAGVTQTPRYLIKTRGQQVTLSCSPISGHRSVSWYQQTPGQGLQFLFEYFSETQRNKGNFPGRFSGRQFSNSRSEMNVSTLELGDSALYLCASSLVDRAHYEQYFGPGTRLTVT.

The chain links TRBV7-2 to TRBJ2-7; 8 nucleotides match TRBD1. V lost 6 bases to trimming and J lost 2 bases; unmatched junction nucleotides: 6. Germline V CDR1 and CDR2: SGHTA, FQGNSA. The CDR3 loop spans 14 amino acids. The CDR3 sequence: CASRFTGGPYEQYF. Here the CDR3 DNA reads TGTGCCAGCAGGTTTACAGGGGGACCCTACGAGCAGTACTTC.

The CDR3 loop is CASSQDSGGDQPQHF. The CDR3 nucleotides read TGTGCCAGCAGCCAAGACTCAGGGGGAGATCAGCCCCAGCATTTT. The genes are TRBV3-1 and TRBJ1-5, with 7 positions matching TRBD1. V shed 0 bases and J 5 bases; nucleotides not matched to a gene: 4. CDR1 is LGHDT, CDR2 YNNKEL, per germline (reference sequence). The CDR3 covers 15 residues.

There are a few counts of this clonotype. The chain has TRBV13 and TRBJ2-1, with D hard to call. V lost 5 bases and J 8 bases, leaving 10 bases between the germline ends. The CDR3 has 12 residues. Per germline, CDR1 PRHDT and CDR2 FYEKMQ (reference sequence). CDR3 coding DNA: TGTGCCAGCAGCCTCGGACCCGATGAGCAGTTCTTC. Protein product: CASSLGPDEQFF.

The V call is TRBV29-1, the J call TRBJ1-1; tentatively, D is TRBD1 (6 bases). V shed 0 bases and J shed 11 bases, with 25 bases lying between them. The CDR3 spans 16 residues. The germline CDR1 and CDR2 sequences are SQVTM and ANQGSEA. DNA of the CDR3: TGCAGCGTTGAAGATCTTCCCGGACGGTCGGCAGGGGAGGCTTTCTTT. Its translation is CSVEDLPGRSAGEAFF.

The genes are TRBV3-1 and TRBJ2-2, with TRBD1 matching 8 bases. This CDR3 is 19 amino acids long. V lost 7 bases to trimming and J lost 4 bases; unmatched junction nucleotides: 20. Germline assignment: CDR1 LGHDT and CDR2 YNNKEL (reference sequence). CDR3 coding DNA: TGTGCCAGCACTTCCGATCGGGACAGGTTCCACCTGGGCACCGGGGAGCTGTTTTTT. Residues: CASTSDRDRFHLGTGELFF.

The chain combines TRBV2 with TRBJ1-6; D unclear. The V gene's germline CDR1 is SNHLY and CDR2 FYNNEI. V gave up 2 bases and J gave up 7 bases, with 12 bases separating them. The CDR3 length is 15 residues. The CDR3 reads CASSERPWGNSPLHF. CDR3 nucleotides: TGTGCCAGCAGTGAACGGCCCTGGGGAAATTCACCCCTCCACTTT.

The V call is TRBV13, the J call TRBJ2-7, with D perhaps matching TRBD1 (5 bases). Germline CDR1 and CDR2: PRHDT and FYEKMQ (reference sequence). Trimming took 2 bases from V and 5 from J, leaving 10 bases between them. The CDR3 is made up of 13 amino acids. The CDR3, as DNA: TGTGCCAGCAGCTTAACAGGAGAGAACGAGCAGTACTTC. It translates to CASSLTGENEQYF.

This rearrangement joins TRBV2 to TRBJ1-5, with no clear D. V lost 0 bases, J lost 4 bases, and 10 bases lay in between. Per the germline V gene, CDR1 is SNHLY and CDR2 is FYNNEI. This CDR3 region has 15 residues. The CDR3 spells CASSEALGSNQPQHF. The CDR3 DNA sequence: TGTGCCAGCAGTGAAGCGCTTGGCAGTAATCAGCCCCAGCATTTT.

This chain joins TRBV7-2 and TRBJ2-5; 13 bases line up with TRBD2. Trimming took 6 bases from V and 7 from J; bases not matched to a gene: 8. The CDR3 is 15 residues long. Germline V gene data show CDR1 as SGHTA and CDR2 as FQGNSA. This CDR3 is CASRPTRTSGGTQYF. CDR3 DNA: TGTGCCAGCAGGCCCACCCGGACTAGCGGGGGGACCCAGTACTTC.

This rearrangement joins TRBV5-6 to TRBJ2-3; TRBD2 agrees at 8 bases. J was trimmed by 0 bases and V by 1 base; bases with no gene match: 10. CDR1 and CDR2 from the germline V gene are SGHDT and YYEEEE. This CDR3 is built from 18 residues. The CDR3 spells CASSLPSGSDTSTDTQYF. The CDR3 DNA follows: TGTGCCAGCAGCTTGCCCAGCGGGAGTGACACTAGCACAGATACGCAGTATTTT. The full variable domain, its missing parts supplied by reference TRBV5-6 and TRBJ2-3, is DAGVTQSPTHLIKTRGQQVTLRCSPKSGHDTVSWYQQALGQGPQFIFQYYEEEERQRGNFPDRFSGHQFPNYSSELNVNALLLGDSALYLCASSLPSGSDTSTDTQYFGPGTRLTVL.

The CDR3, as DNA: TGTGCCAGCAGCTTAGCGTTTGGGACAGATACGCAGTATTTT. This gives the protein CASSLAFGTDTQYF. The V call is TRBV7-9, the J call TRBJ2-3; D ambiguous. The germline CDR1 and CDR2 sequences are SEHNR and FQNEAQ (reference sequence). Between the trimmed V and J ends, which lost 0 bases and 3 bases, there was a span of 7 bases. The CDR3 is 14 residues long.

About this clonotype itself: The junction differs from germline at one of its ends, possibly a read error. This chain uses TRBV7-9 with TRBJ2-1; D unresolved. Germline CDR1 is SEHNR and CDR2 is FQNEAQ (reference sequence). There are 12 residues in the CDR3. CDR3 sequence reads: CASRLGPNEQFF. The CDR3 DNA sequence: TGTGCCAGCAGGTTAGGTCCGAATGAGCAGTTCTTC.

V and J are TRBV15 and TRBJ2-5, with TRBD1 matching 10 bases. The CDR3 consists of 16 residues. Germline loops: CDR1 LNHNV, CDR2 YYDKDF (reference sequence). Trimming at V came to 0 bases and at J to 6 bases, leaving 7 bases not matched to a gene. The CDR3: CATSRDRDRGNKTQYF. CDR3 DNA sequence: TGTGCCACCAGCAGAGACCGGGACAGGGGAAATAAGACCCAGTACTTC.

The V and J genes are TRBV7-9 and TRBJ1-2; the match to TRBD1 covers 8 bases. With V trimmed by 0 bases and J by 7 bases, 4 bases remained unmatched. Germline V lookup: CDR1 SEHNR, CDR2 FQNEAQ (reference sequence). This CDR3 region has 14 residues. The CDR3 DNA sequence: TGTGCCAGCAGCTTAGCGCAGGGGGCGACTGGCTACACCTTC. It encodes CASSLAQGATGYTF.

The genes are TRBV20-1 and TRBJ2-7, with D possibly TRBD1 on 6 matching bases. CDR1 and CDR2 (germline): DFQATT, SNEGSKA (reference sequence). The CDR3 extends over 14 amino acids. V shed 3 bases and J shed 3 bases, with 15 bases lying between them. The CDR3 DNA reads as TGCAGTGCTAGGGGGGTTCTACAGGGCTACGAGCAGTACTTC. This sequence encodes CSARGVLQGYEQYF.